Below, 17 T cell receptor beta chains from the same sample are listed, as sequenced in a study of shared clonotypes between healthy human individuals. Naive CD8 cells lacked CD45RO and underwent positive selection for CCR7, leaving out terminally differentiated effector memory CD45RA+ cells. Data came from immunoSEQ multiplex PCR; TCRdb stores just in-frame clones and leaves some out. The sample shows roughly 770,000 clones, 96% of them seen only once. Sequencing was carried out using naive CD8+ T cells sorted from blood. These receptors came from a young man in good health.

Of note for this clone: Other DNA sequences in this sample translate to the same CDR3. The chain has TRBV7-9 and TRBJ2-3; D gene ambiguous. Germline V CDR1 and CDR2: SEHNR, FQNEAQ (reference sequence). The ends were cut back, 3 bases at V and 6 bases at J, with 7 bases in the middle. The CDR3 extends over 12 amino acids. CDR3 in amino acids: CASSLLGDTQYF. Here the CDR3 DNA reads TGTGCCAGCAGCTTGTTAGGGGATACGCAGTATTTT.

This chain joins TRBV7-9 and TRBJ1-2, with D possibly being TRBD1 (5 bases). The V gene's germline CDR1 is SEHNR and CDR2 FQNEAQ (reference sequence). V was pared by 5 bases and J by 0 bases, with 19 bases between. The CDR3 length is 17 residues. CDR3 sequence: CASSGEWLGGANYGYTF. CDR3 in DNA: TGTGCCAGCAGCGGCGAATGGTTGGGGGGAGCTAACTATGGCTACACCTTC.

The chain links TRBV5-8 to TRBJ2-1; 8 nucleotides line up with TRBD2. V gave up 2 bases and J gave up 4 bases; unmatched junction bases: 5. The length of the CDR3 is 15 residues. Germline CDR1 is SGHTS and CDR2 is YDEGEE. The CDR3 DNA follows: TGTGCCAGCAGCTTAGCGGGAGTGGGGTACAATGAGCAGTTCTTC. Translation: CASSLAGVGYNEQFF.

V is TRBV6-5 and J is TRBJ2-7, with 13 nucleotides matching TRBD2. The germline gives CDR1 MNHEY, CDR2 SVGAGI. The CDR3 sequence is 15 residues long. With 6 bases clipped from V and 7 bases from J, the junction kept 9 bases outside the gene matches. In DNA, the CDR3 is TGTGCCAGCAGCGCTCCGGGACTAGCGGGGACTGAGCAGTACTTC. Its translation is CASSAPGLAGTEQYF.

This chain uses TRBV11-2 with TRBJ2-1; possible D gene TRBD2, 5 bases. The CDR3 runs to 15 residues. CDR1 and CDR2 from the germline V gene are SGHAT and FQNNGV. V gave up 1 base and J gave up 6 bases, with 13 bases separating them. The CDR3 reads CASSLGFGSGNEQFF. The CDR3, as DNA: TGTGCCAGCAGCTTAGGGTTTGGCAGCGGCAATGAGCAGTTCTTC.

The V call is TRBV2, the J call TRBJ2-2; TRBD1 might be the D (5 bases). The CDR3 contains 12 residues. CDR1 is SNHLY and CDR2 is FYNNEI in the germline V gene. Trimming cost V 8 bases and J 5 bases, with 9 bases left between them. The CDR3 sequence is CASPAGTGELFF. The CDR3 bases are TGTGCCAGCCCCGCAGGGACCGGGGAGCTGTTTTTT.

Written as DNA, the CDR3 is TGTGCCAGCAGCGTAGTGCCCTACACCGGGGAGCTGTTTTTT. It encodes CASSVVPYTGELFF. The V and J genes are TRBV9 and TRBJ2-2; no firm D call. CDR1 and CDR2 from the germline V gene are SGDLS and YYNGEE. The CDR3 totals 14 residues. V gave up 0 bases and J gave up 3 bases, with 6 bases separating them.

The rearrangement links TRBV27 to TRBJ1-1; 11 nucleotides align to TRBD1. CDR3 length: 13 residues. V shed 8 bases and J 5 bases; nucleotides not matched to a gene: 4. Germline V lookup: CDR1 MNHEY, CDR2 SMNVEV (reference sequence). CDR3 sequence reads: CASRTGGVTEAFF. The CDR3 nucleotides read TGTGCCAGCCGGACAGGGGGCGTAACTGAAGCTTTCTTT.

The chain recombines TRBV19 with TRBJ2-7; a possible D gene is TRBD1 (6 bases). This CDR3 is 15 amino acids long. Trimming took off 5 bases at V and 4 bases at J, with 18 bases between the two ends. Germline values: CDR1 LNHDA, CDR2 SQIVND (reference sequence). In DNA form, the CDR3 reads TGTGCCAGTAGTTCGACAGGCCCTTATCCTTACGAGCAGTACTTC. This codes for CASSSTGPYPYEQYF.

This chain connects TRBV9 to TRBJ2-7; D remains unclear. The V end was cut by 7 bases, the J end by 2 bases, with 4 bases between. The CDR3 is 10 amino acids. Germline values: CDR1 SGDLS, CDR2 YYNGEE. The CDR3 spells CASLPYEQYF. In DNA form, the CDR3 reads TGTGCCAGCCTACCCTACGAGCAGTACTTC.

This clone was seen only once. The chain carries TRBV11-2 and TRBJ2-1; D possibly uses TRBD1 or TRBD2 (5 bases each). Trimming pared 2 bases from V and 10 bases from J, leaving 12 bases between. CDR1 SGHAT and CDR2 FQNNGV come from the germline V gene. The CDR3 covers 13 residues. The CDR3 loop is CASSLRGGHEQFF. DNA for the CDR3: TGTGCCAGCAGCTTAAGGGGCGGGCACGAGCAGTTCTTC.

The chain employs TRBV25-1 and TRBJ2-7, with D uncertain. The V and J ends lost 2 bases and 7 bases respectively, with 6 bases between them. The CDR3 contains 11 residues. Germline V gene lookup returns CDR1 MGHDK and CDR2 SYGVNS. As DNA, the CDR3 is TGTGCCAGCAGTGAAGTGCGGGAGCAGTACTTC. This gives the protein CASSEVREQYF.

The V and J genes are TRBV11-2 and TRBJ2-3; 8 nucleotides match TRBD2. This CDR3 region has 17 residues. Germline V gene data show CDR1 as SGHAT and CDR2 as FQNNGV. J was trimmed by 6 bases and V by 5 bases; bases with no gene match: 16. The CDR3 region is CASSLRTGTSFLDTQYF. CDR3 sequence (DNA): TGTGCCAGCAGCCTTCGGACCGGGACTAGTTTCTTGGATACGCAGTATTTT.

As concerns this clone: Within the sample, other DNA sequences also encode this same CDR3. The CDR3 DNA follows: TGTGCCAGTAGTATAGGGGGCGGTAACTACGAGCAGTACTTC. This sequence encodes CASSIGGGNYEQYF. This chain links TRBV19 with TRBJ2-7, with D possibly TRBD1 on 5 matching bases. In germline, CDR1 is LNHDA, CDR2 SQIVND (reference sequence). The CDR3 runs to 14 residues. V was clipped by 1 base and J by 3 bases, with 10 bases between them. The complete variable domain, with remaining parts taken from reference TRBV19 and TRBJ2-7, reads DGGITQSPKYLFRKEGQNVTLSCEQNLNHDAMYWYRQDPGQGLRLIYYSQIVNDFQKGDIAEGYSVSREKKESFPLTVTSAQKNPTAFYLCASSIGGGNYEQYFGPGTRLTVT.

The chain joins TRBV19 to TRBJ2-7; D possibly corresponds to TRBD1 (5 bases). Trimming shortened V by 9 bases and J by 4 bases, and 16 bases separated the two germline ends. Looked up from germline, CDR1 is LNHDA and CDR2 is SQIVND (reference sequence). The CDR3 is 13 residues long. The CDR3 nucleotides are TGTGCCAGCAGCCTAAGACAGTCGTACGAGCAGTACTTC. It encodes CASSLRQSYEQYF.

The chain employs TRBV29-1 and TRBJ2-2, with D possibly matching TRBD2 (5 bases). Germline CDR1 reads SQVTM; CDR2 reads ANQGSEA. There are 13 residues in the CDR3. The V gene lost 2 bases and the J gene lost 6 bases, with 10 bases spanning the gap. The CDR3 DNA reads TGCAGCGTTGAAAGGGCGCGGGCCGGGGAGCTGTTTTTT. This gives the protein CSVERARAGELFF.

The chain carries TRBV6-1 and TRBJ1-2; 7 bases are a match to TRBD1. CDR3 length: 14 residues. Per the germline V gene, CDR1 is MNHNS and CDR2 is SASEGT. The V segment lost 4 bases and the J segment 4 bases; nucleotides outside the gene matches: 6. The CDR3 here is CASSAGTATYGYTF. The CDR3 nucleotides are TGTGCCAGCAGTGCCGGGACAGCTACCTATGGCTACACCTTC.